This passage covers 16 T cell receptor beta chains from one sample sequenced in a study of T cell responses to AZD1222 COVID-19 vaccine. Clones were read by immunoSEQ multiplex PCR, and TCRdb kept only the in-frame ones, dropping some. The profile shows approximately 160,000 clones, 90% to 95% of them singletons. The input for sequencing was peripheral blood, taken on day 0 of AZD1222 vaccination. The receptor source for this set is an adult in good health.

The V gene is TRBV24-1, the J gene TRBJ1-2, with 7 positions matching TRBD1. This CDR3 is 14 amino acids long. The junction had 3 bases not matched to a gene; V was cut back by 3 bases and J by 3 bases. Germline values: CDR1 KGHDR, CDR2 SFDVKD. The CDR3 sequence: CATSDPGTDYGYTF. The CDR3 DNA is TGTGCCACCAGTGATCCCGGGACAGACTATGGCTACACCTTC.

The CDR3 sequence is CAWSIGQAYKYF. DNA of the CDR3: TGTGCCTGGAGTATCGGACAGGCCTACAAGTACTTC. This chain joins TRBV30 and TRBJ2-5, with TRBD1 matching 7 bases. Germline V gene sequence: CDR1 GTSNPN, CDR2 SVGIG (reference sequence). Unmatched junction bases numbered 9, after V lost 2 bases and J lost 12 bases. The CDR3 has 12 amino acids. Full variable domain (remainder filled in from reference TRBV30 and TRBJ2-5): SQTIHQWPATLVQPVGSPLSLECTVEGTSNPNLYWYRQAAGRGLQLLFYSVGIGQISSEVPQNLSASRPQDRQFILSSKKLLLSDSGFYLCAWSIGQAYKYFGPGTRLLVL.

This rearrangement joins TRBV2 to TRBJ1-1; possible D gene TRBD1, 5 bases. Germline values: CDR1 SNHLY, CDR2 FYNNEI. The CDR3 extends over 14 amino acids. Trimming stripped 7 bases from V and 5 bases from J, with 17 bases between. CDR3 nucleotides: TGTGCCAGCACTTCAGGGTGGGGAAATACTGAAGCTTTCTTT. Amino acid sequence: CASTSGWGNTEAFF. Looking up the rest from reference TRBV2 and TRBJ1-1 gives the full variable domain: EPEVTQTPSHQVTQMGQEVILRCVPISNHLYFYWYRQILGQKVEFLVSFYNNEISEKSEIFDDQFSVERPDGSNFTLKIRSTKLEDSAMYFCASTSGWGNTEAFFGQGTRLTVV.

The V and J genes are TRBV9 and TRBJ2-5, with TRBD1 matching 7 bases. The CDR3 runs 13 residues. Per the germline V gene, CDR1 is SGDLS and CDR2 is YYNGEE. With 3 bases clipped from V and 2 bases from J, the junction kept 1 base outside the gene matches. The CDR3 DNA is TGTGCCAGCAGCGCGGGACAGCAAGAGACCCAGTACTTC. The encoded protein is CASSAGQQETQYF.

The chain carries TRBV19 and TRBJ1-6; tentative D call: TRBD1 (6 bases). This CDR3 contains 16 residues. Germline V CDR1 and CDR2: LNHDA, SQIVND (reference sequence). Trimming removed 0 bases at V and 10 bases at J, with 16 bases between. Here the CDR3 reads CASSIDLQGSGSPLHF. CDR3 nucleotides: TGTGCCAGTAGTATAGATCTGCAGGGGTCAGGGTCACCCCTCCACTTT.

The chain recombines TRBV12-3 or TRBV12-4 with TRBJ1-1, with no clear D. Trimming stripped 2 bases from V and 0 bases from J, with 4 bases between. CDR3 length equals 13 residues. The CDR3 DNA follows: TGTGCCAGCAGTTTAACTCTGAACACTGAAGCTTTCTTT. This gives the protein CASSLTLNTEAFF.

The chain links TRBV19 to TRBJ2-6; D unclear. This CDR3 is 13 amino acids long. Germline CDR1 LNHDA, CDR2 SQIVND (reference sequence). The V and J ends lost 5 bases and 0 bases respectively, with 2 bases between them. The CDR3 bases are TGTGCCAGTAGTGTCTCTGGGGCCAACGTCCTGACTTTC. Its translation is CASSVSGANVLTF.

V and J are TRBV3-1 (or the pseudogene TRBV3-2) and TRBJ1-1; D unresolved. Germline V gene sequence: CDR1 LGHDT, CDR2 YNNKEL (reference sequence). Trimming shortened V by 3 bases and J by 5 bases, and 10 bases separated the two germline ends. CDR3 length: 13 residues. The CDR3 region is CASSQATETEAFF. CDR3 DNA: TGTGCCAGCAGCCAGGCGACGGAAACTGAAGCTTTCTTT.

This chain uses TRBV11-2 with TRBJ2-1, with 7 positions matching TRBD2. This CDR3 is built from 14 residues. J lost 8 bases, V lost 0 bases, and 4 bases had no gene match. Germline V CDR1 and CDR2: SGHAT, FQNNGV. The CDR3 region is CASSLDLAGDEQFF. In nucleotides, the CDR3 is TGTGCCAGCAGCTTAGATCTGGCGGGGGATGAGCAGTTCTTC.

CDR3 residues: CASSPAGGPYEQYF. For the CDR3, the DNA is TGTGCCAGCAGCCCAGCGGGGGGCCCCTACGAGCAGTACTTC. The J gene is TRBJ2-7, the V gene TRBV3-1 (or the pseudogene TRBV3-2); 9 bases line up with TRBD2. V was pared by 4 bases and J by 2 bases, with 3 bases of the junction left unmatched. Germline CDR1 reads LGHDT; CDR2 reads YNNKEL (reference sequence). This CDR3 has 14 residues.

The chain is built from TRBV10-2 and TRBJ1-2, with D unclear. The germline V gene encodes CDR1 WSHSY and CDR2 SAAADI. Trimming shortened V by 0 bases and J by 4 bases, and 9 bases separated the two germline ends. The CDR3 is 14 amino acids. This CDR3 reads CASSESGQGYGYTF. In DNA, the CDR3 is TGCGCCAGCAGTGAGTCTGGGCAAGGCTATGGCTACACCTTC.

The chain joins TRBV6-5 to TRBJ2-1, with a possible D match to TRBD1 (6 bases). The V end was cut by 4 bases, the J end by 0 bases, with 10 bases between. The CDR3 is 15 residues long. Germline V CDR1 and CDR2: MNHEY, SVGAGI. The DNA for the CDR3 is TGTGCCAGCAGTTTAGACAGGCCCTCCTACAATGAGCAGTTCTTC. It yields the protein CASSLDRPSYNEQFF.

The gene calls are TRBV29-1 and TRBJ1-1, with 8 positions matching TRBD1. The CDR3 is made up of 14 amino acids. Trimming at V came to 3 bases and at J to 4 bases, leaving 7 bases not matched to a gene. Germline V gene lookup returns CDR1 SQVTM and CDR2 ANQGSEA. In DNA, the CDR3 is TGCAGCGTTGAGGCAGGGGGCAGAGGCACTGAAGCTTTCTTT. Translated: CSVEAGGRGTEAFF.

This clone was seen only once. The gene calls are TRBV3-1 (or the pseudogene TRBV3-2) and TRBJ2-1; D is uncertain. The CDR3 length is 14 residues. Trimming removed 4 bases from V and 4 bases from J, with 11 bases in between. The V gene's germline CDR1 is LGHDT and CDR2 YNNKEL (reference sequence). The chain's CDR3 is CASSLRGGYNEQFF. In DNA form, the CDR3 reads TGTGCCAGCAGCCTCCGTGGCGGTTACAATGAGCAGTTCTTC.

This clone was recorded only once. This chain uses TRBV7-2 with TRBJ1-4; possibly TRBD1 for D (6 bases). Trimming cost V 1 base and J 8 bases, with 14 bases left between them. Germline V lookup: CDR1 SGHTA, CDR2 FQGNSA. The CDR3 has 15 amino acids. The CDR3 nucleotides read TGTGCCAGCAGCTTAGGTCCGGGGGCGAAGGAAAAACTGTTTTTT. It specifies CASSLGPGAKEKLFF.

The chain combines TRBV6-1 with TRBJ1-2; D gene ambiguous. CDR3 length: 13 amino acids. CDR1 and CDR2 from the germline V gene are MNHNS and SASEGT. V dropped 3 bases and J dropped 5 bases, with 10 bases sitting between them. The CDR3 protein is CASSDTAGYGYTF. The CDR3 DNA follows: TGTGCCAGCAGTGATACCGCCGGGTATGGCTACACCTTC.